The T cell receptor beta chain under discussion was sequenced for a study of T cell responses to AZD1222 COVID-19 vaccine listed by TCRdb under 2021. Concerning the study at large: A total of over 230 trial participants underwent TCR sequencing, of whom 200 to 220 received two doses of AZD1222 and around 25 received two doses of the MenACWY control vaccine. Trial participants were enrolled by age into subgroups of 18-55, 56-69 and 70-plus years, and roughly 160, 29 and 62 TCR-sequenced participants, respectively, were included in these subgroups.

This clone was seen once. No antigen is known for it. Per-base qualities were not stored, and no clone one base away is much larger. The time point label corresponds to: about 28 days (+/-7) after the second vaccine dose. AZD1222 recipients with second doses at about 4 weeks or about 12 weeks were pooled, because spike-specific TCR depth and breadth did not differ between schedules. Vaccinee samples were obtained from the UK trials COV001 and COV002, which included a single-blind randomized controlled phase 2/3 trial of AZD1222 (ChAdOx1 nCoV-19) in healthy adults. For TCRbeta chain sequencing, PBMC samples from trial participants were taken at day 0 and at day 28 after the second dose. The CDR3 regions of human TCRbeta chains were subjected to immunosequencing. In the source study's methods: Repertoire TCRs were checked for matches against a reference library of SARS-CoV-2-specific TCRs that had been generated using the MIRA antigen-specificity platform. Breadth was defined as the fraction of unique TCRs that were SARS-CoV-2-associated. Depth was defined as the fraction of total T cells that were SARS-CoV-2-associated. Using the MIRA data, each spike-specific TCR was mapped to the spike region that the TCR reacts to and placed in a CD4 or CD8 class. Log10-transformed breadth and depth values were compared by one-way ANOVA with Sidak's multiple comparisons tests. Held by TCRdb, this immuneACCESS table contains in-frame sequences only and omits some clones. Under half of the omission traces to an unresolved V gene where checked; the cause of the rest is unknown. Clone size and V and J calls were adopted from that table, with D and trimming inferred from the DNA. This sample has approximately 100,000 clones in its table, and approximately 89% of those were observed once. Around 4.4% of the sample is in the top ten clones.

V drops 4 bases and J drops 8 bases, leaving 17 bases in between. Looking up the germline V gene yields CDR1 SNHLY and CDR2 FYNNEI. The CDR3 starts with the cysteine, ends with the phenylalanine, and has 14 residues. CDR3 DNA only is kept here, 42 bases in frame from base 1. Overall study results and their limits: Spike-specific TCR breadth and depth rose significantly after two AZD1222 doses compared with day 0 and with MenACWY recipients. The whole spike protein was spanned by vaccine-associated CD4 TCRs, and dominant responses were seen in regions 160-218 and 743-854. Reportedly, almost half of the unique spike-specific TCRs recognized epitopes lying outside the regions that are mutated in the B.1.351 and B.1.1.7 variants. The 56-69-year group was small, and its depth increase did not reach significance, likely because of low power. Conclusions about previously exposed vaccinees are limited because only six or seven AZD1222 recipients were SARS-CoV-2 seropositive at baseline. Participants were mostly white British, with more females than males. The authors suggested clonal diversity may have been underestimated. Because no day 14 peak-response samples were available, the repertoires could be characterized only after the peak T cell response.

The source was peripheral blood, collected 28 days after the second AZD1222 dose. This receptor was taken from an adult who received the AZD1222 COVID-19 vaccine. The chain links TRBV2 with TRBJ1-2; TRBD1 might be the D gene, on 6 matching bases. The DNA sequence follows: TGTGCCAGCAGTGTATCAAGTGGGGGGCGAGGCTACACCTTC. It translates as CASSVSSGGRGYTF.